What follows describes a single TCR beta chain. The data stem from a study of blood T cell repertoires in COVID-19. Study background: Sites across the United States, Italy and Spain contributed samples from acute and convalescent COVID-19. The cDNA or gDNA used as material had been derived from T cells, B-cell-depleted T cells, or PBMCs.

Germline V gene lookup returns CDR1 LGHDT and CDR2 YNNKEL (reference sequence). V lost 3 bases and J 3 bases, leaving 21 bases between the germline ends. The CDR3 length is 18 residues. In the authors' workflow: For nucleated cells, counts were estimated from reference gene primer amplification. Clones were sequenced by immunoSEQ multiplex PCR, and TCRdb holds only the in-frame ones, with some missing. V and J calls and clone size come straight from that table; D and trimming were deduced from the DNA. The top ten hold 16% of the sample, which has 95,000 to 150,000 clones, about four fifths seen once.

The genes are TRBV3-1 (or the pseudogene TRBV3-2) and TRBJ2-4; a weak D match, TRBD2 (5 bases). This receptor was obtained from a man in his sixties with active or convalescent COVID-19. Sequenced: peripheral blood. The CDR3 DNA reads TGTGCCAGCAGCCAGGTAGGAGGTTTTTTTTTCGACAAAAACATTCAGTACTTC. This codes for CASSQVGGFFFDKNIQYF.